The present T cell receptor beta chain was sequenced within a study of brain T cells in children with intractable seizures. Produced via immunoSEQ multiplex PCR; TCRdb's table is partial and in-frame only. The repertoire has approximately 330,000 clones, over 85% of them found once; the top ten carry 4.5% to 7%. Trimming took 3 bases from V and 9 from J, leaving 23 bases between them. Germline values: CDR1 MNHNS, CDR2 SASEGT. This CDR3 has 16 amino acids. Time point here: blood from clinic visit 5 months post-surgery; TSC patient then seizure free. Sequencing was limited to surgery cases with top T cell transcript signatures in brain tissue.

The sequencing here drew on peripheral blood, taken 4 to 5 months after surgery. This receptor was identified in a boy younger than two with tuberous sclerosis and intractable seizures. This chain uses TRBV6-1 with TRBJ1-1; D unclear. The CDR3 DNA sequence: TGTGCCAGCAGTGATTGGGCTTCAGGAGAAAACTCCCAAGCTTTCTTT. Translated: CASSDWASGENSQAFF.